This T cell receptor beta chain came from a study of patients and donors after allogeneic stem cell transplantation. Via MiXCR, TCRdb re-called the RT-PCR reads, giving one row per CDR3 protein. The table shows about 960,000 distinct CDR3 sequences, with over 15% occurring only once. The CDR3 sequence is 15 residues long. The junction had 7 bases not matched to a gene; V was cut back by 4 bases and J by 5 bases. The germline gives CDR1 SGHRS, CDR2 YFSETQ. Sequencing was done on a sample of blood, either unsorted or a sorted T cell fraction (not recorded which). The origin of this receptor is a human donor who was either an allogeneic HSCT recipient or a stem cell or donor lymphocyte infusion donor (not recorded which). It is not recorded whose cells these are; they may come from a transplant donor. The chain has TRBV5-1 and TRBJ2-2; 8 bases are a match to TRBD2. The CDR3 sequence: CASSPTGTSTGELFF. CDR3 sequence (DNA): TGCGCCAGCAGCCCCACTGGGACTAGTACCGGGGAGCTGTTTTTT.